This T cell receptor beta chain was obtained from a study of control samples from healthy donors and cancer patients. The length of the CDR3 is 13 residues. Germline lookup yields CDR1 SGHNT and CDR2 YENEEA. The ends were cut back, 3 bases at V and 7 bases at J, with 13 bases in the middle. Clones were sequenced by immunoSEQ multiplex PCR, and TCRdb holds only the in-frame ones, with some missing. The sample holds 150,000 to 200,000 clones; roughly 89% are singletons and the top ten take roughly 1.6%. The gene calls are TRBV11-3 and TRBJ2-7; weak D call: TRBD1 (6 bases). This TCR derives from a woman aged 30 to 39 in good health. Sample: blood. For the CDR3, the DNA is TGTGCCAGCAGCTTGAGTACCGGGACAGAGCAGTACTTC. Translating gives CASSLSTGTEQYF.